This entry describes one T cell receptor beta chain. It has no known antigen specificity. No base quality values were provided; no much bigger clone lies one nucleotide off. The data originate from a study of blood T cells in healthy people across ages (dated by TCRdb to 2014 to 2015). In terms of the full investigation: In model experiments, template switching captured roughly one uniquely barcoded TCR beta cDNA molecule for every two T cells. To track age-related changes in TCR beta repertoire diversity, the study relied on deep sequencing normalized with unique cDNA molecular identifiers. The donors were split into four age groups: young (average 16 years), middle-aged (more than 35), aged (over 55) and long-lived (approximately 80). To avoid experimental bias, donors of different ages were spread randomly across the sequencing lanes. Two additional independent replicas of 1 million unique cDNA reads from the same blood draw were analyzed for two donors (one aged 18 to 30 and one aged 80 or older). Broader findings and caveats from the paper: Donor CMV infection status was unknown, potentially confounding age-related changes in expanded clonotypes. Observed TCR beta diversity per million T cells fell roughly linearly with age, and a significant reduction was already apparent by age around 40. Compared with the aged group, more naive CD4+ T cells, fewer expanded clones and increased TCR diversity were shown by the long-lived group, suggesting age selection. A strong correlation was found between observed TCR beta diversity and the percentage of naive T cells measured by flow cytometry. Total diversity estimates from one million sequenced T cells were considered lower bounds and underestimates. Conclusive comparison of naive and antigen-experienced compartments was prevented by the profiling of bulk unsorted PBMCs.

Systemically healthy Caucasian individuals from Russia, around 38 in total and aged roughly 6 to 100 years, were included as donors. Each donor gave ten milliliters of peripheral blood, collected into EDTA-treated Vacutainer tubes. Ficoll-Paque density-gradient centrifugation was used to isolate PBMCs, with at least 7 million per sample. Total RNA was extracted from PBMCs with Trizol reagent, with at least 5.5 micrograms obtained per sample. The percentages of naive CD45RAhigh/CD27high T cells were determined by flow cytometry on a PBMC aliquot from every donor. From the germline V gene, CDR1 is MNHEY and CDR2 is SVGAGI. The germline V end is reduced by 5 bases and the J end by 11 bases; junction bases left unmatched: 7. The CDR3, cysteine through phenylalanine, is 12 amino acids long. Just the 36-base CDR3 DNA is kept, in frame starting at base 1. Receptor libraries were prepared by 5' RACE. Sequenced using an Illumina HiSeq 2500. A second about 7 to 11 cycle PCR used a sample-barcoded 5' primer and a J-beta primer mix. Each TCR beta cDNA molecule received a unique molecular identifier from a template-switch 5' adaptor carrying 12 random nucleotides. At least 2.5 million CDR3-containing paired-end reads were obtained from each sample. First-strand cDNA was synthesized from all RNA with the Mint cDNA synthesis kit, primed by a TRBC-specific oligonucleotide. Following uracil-DNA glycosylase treatment, a first 18-cycle PCR with universal primers M1SS and BC2_uni_R was performed on all cDNA. The study's own analysis went as follows. Each sample was normalized by randomly selecting 1 million high-quality reads, each carrying a distinct molecular identifier. Reads with shared molecular identifiers were discarded instead of being binned into consensus sequences. MiTCR, set to a Q25 quality threshold and the strictest error-elimination algorithm, was used for CDR3 identification, clonotype clustering and error correction. Lower-bound total TCR beta diversity was estimated with a nonparametric unseen species model using Euler transformation. The public reads were reanalyzed by TCRdb: fastp trimming at Q25, MiXCR alignment, in-frame beta chains only. Rows with a matching CDR3 protein are joined into one entry that keeps the most common DNA and genes. TCRdb assigned the V and J calls; the authors' analysis was not used. Within this sample are hundreds of thousands of distinct CDR3 sequences, with approximately 30% of them counted one time only. The biggest ten clones account for about 15% of the sample.

The sequenced sample consisted of blood. The clonotype originates from an elderly woman in good health. The sequence is built from TRBV6-5 and TRBJ1-1, and TRBD1 matches 8 of the central bases. The DNA sequence reads TGTGCCAGCAGTACACAGGGGGTTGGGGCTTTCTTT. This codes for CASSTQGVGAFF.